Listed below are T cell receptor beta chains from one sample, sequenced in a study of low-dose radiotherapy and immunotherapy resistance in tumors. One entry per CDR3 protein results from TCRdb running MiXCR on the reads. This table has 95,000 to 100,000 distinct CDR3 sequences, 20% appearing once. The sequenced sample was PBMCs, obtained after low-dose radiotherapy plus immunotherapy. The receptors shown here come from a male donor with prostate cancer. Each CDR3 is given without its conserved first and last residue. Rows give clone size only sometimes, using once, few, many, or a class for an expanded clone.

clone size: many; J gene: TRBJ2-7; V gene: TRBV29-1; CDR3 protein: SVVLRLAGYEQY
clone size: many; J gene: TRBJ2-1; V gene: TRBV5-1; CDR3 protein: ASSSDRGGYNEQF
clone size: many; J gene: TRBJ2-3; V gene: TRBV7-2; CDR3 protein: ASSEKPGQGLPKRDTQY
clone size: many; J gene: TRBJ2-5; V gene: TRBV29-1; CDR3 protein: SVKGQGQETQY
clone size: NA; J gene: TRBJ2-2; V gene: TRBV6-1; CDR3 protein: AISGMTGGPPGELF
clone size: many; J gene: TRBJ2-1; V gene: TRBV5-5; CDR3 protein: ASSTRIKGDNEQF
clone size: many; J gene: TRBJ2-7; V gene: TRBV29-1; CDR3 protein: SVGEDWGFDEQY
clone size: many; J gene: TRBJ2-7; V gene: TRBV5-1; CDR3 protein: ASSSTQGTYEQY
clone size: many; J gene: TRBJ2-5; V gene: TRBV9; CDR3 protein: ASSVATRGPPWETQY
clone size: many; J gene: TRBJ2-3; V gene: TRBV14; CDR3 protein: ASSPNVLGTQY
clone size: many; J gene: TRBJ2-1; V gene: TRBV5-1; CDR3 protein: ASSTSPDRSSYNEQF
clone size: many; J gene: TRBJ1-2; V gene: TRBV4-1; CDR3 protein: ASSQERTGFTPEGYT
clone size: few; J gene: TRBJ1-6; V gene: TRBV10-2; CDR3 protein: ASQGQSSYNSPLH
clone size: few; J gene: TRBJ2-2; V gene: TRBV23-1; CDR3 protein: ASSHLGQTTGELF
clone size: many; J gene: TRBJ1-1; V gene: TRBV12-3/TRBV12-4; CDR3 protein: ASSPGQGAIEAF
clone size: many; J gene: TRBJ1-3; V gene: TRBV20-1; CDR3 protein: SAREGGTGNTIY
clone size: many; J gene: TRBJ2-3; V gene: TRBV6-2/TRBV6-3; CDR3 protein: ASNTDPSTDTQY
clone size: many; J gene: TRBJ2-3; V gene: TRBV4-2; CDR3 protein: ASSQVASGGGTDTQY
clone size: many; J gene: TRBJ2-1; V gene: TRBV11-3; CDR3 protein: ASSPDRGPNNEQF
clone size: NA; J gene: TRBJ1-5; V gene: TRBV2; CDR3 protein: ASTAGNQPQH
clone size: many; J gene: TRBJ2-2; V gene: TRBV12-3/TRBV12-4; CDR3 protein: ASSFGDGELF
clone size: NA; J gene: TRBJ2-7; V gene: TRBV3-1; CDR3 protein: ASSPSHSYEQY
clone size: many; J gene: TRBJ2-2; V gene: TRBV7-2; CDR3 protein: ASSLMGAGELF